One and the same sample provided the 28 T cell receptor beta chains below, sequenced in a study of cytomegalovirus exposure and HLA in healthy donors. Researchers ran the PCR with 60 Vbeta and 13 Jbeta primers. Profiling relied on immunoSEQ multiplex PCR, and the TCRdb table lists in-frame clones only, not all of them. The table lists 150,000 to 200,000 clones, about three quarters of them singletons. The sample taken for sequencing was PBMCs. The receptors here all came from a girl aged 10-17 years in good health and CMV-seronegative.

This sequence joins TRBV5-1 and TRBJ2-7; no clear D. Trimming left V 0 bases short and J 3 bases short, with 7 bases between. CDR3 length: 13 amino acids. The germline gives CDR1 SGHRS, CDR2 YFSETQ. CDR3 in amino acids: CASSLGAGYEQYF. CDR3 sequence (DNA): TGCGCCAGCAGCTTGGGGGCCGGCTACGAGCAGTACTTC. Supplemented by reference TRBV5-1 and TRBJ2-7, the full variable domain reads KAGVTQTPRYLIKTRGQQVTLSCSPISGHRSVSWYQQTPGQGLQFLFEYFSETQRNKGNFPGRFSGRQFSNSRSEMNVSTLELGDSALYLCASSLGAGYEQYFGPGTRLTVT.

The V and J genes are TRBV25-1 and TRBJ2-3; 8 bases agree with TRBD2. This CDR3 contains 15 residues. J was trimmed by 2 bases and V by 11 bases; bases with no gene match: 12. Germline lookup yields CDR1 MGHDK and CDR2 SYGVNS. CDR3 amino acids: CASPFGGAITDTQYF. For the CDR3, the DNA is TGTGCCTCCCCCTTCGGGGGGGCAATCACAGATACGCAGTATTTT.

V gene TRBV10-3 combines with J gene TRBJ1-5; D call uncertain. The germline V gene encodes CDR1 ENHRY and CDR2 SYGVKD. This CDR3 has 13 residues. The ends were cut back, 3 bases at V and 4 bases at J, with 7 bases in the middle. CDR3: CAISEGGNQPQHF. The CDR3 DNA reads as TGTGCCATCAGTGAAGGAGGGAATCAGCCCCAGCATTTT.

This chain uses TRBV10-3 with TRBJ1-4; D is undetermined. V was clipped by 0 bases and J by 4 bases, with 6 bases between them. The CDR3 spans 14 residues. Germline-derived CDR1 and CDR2 are ENHRY and SYGVKD. CDR3 protein: CAISESTSNEKLFF. The CDR3 DNA reads as TGTGCCATCAGTGAGTCCACAAGTAATGAAAAACTGTTTTTT.

This clone came up once. This rearrangement joins TRBV5-4 to TRBJ1-5, with D hard to call. Germline CDR1 and CDR2: SGHNT and YYREEE (reference sequence). V gave up 0 bases and J gave up 5 bases, with 6 bases separating them. The CDR3 totals 13 residues. The CDR3 nucleotides read TGTGCCAGCAGCTTGGGCGGCGATCAGCCCCAGCATTTT. Translated, it gives CASSLGGDQPQHF.

The rearrangement links TRBV19 to TRBJ1-5; no firm D call. Germline loops: CDR1 LNHDA, CDR2 SQIVND (reference sequence). CDR3 length equals 13 residues. V gave up 3 bases and J gave up 7 bases, with 10 bases separating them. As DNA, the CDR3 is TGTGCCAGTAGTATTTTTTGGGAGCAGCCCCAGCATTTT. This translates into CASSIFWEQPQHF.

This chain joins TRBV29-1 and TRBJ2-5; tentatively, D is TRBD1 (6 bases). Germline loops: CDR1 SQVTM, CDR2 ANQGSEA. The CDR3 extends over 13 amino acids. V was trimmed by 6 bases and J by 0 bases, leaving 11 bases between them. CDR3 amino acids: CSVDSPNQETQYF. The DNA of the CDR3 is TGCAGCGTGGACAGCCCAAACCAAGAGACCCAGTACTTC. The variable domain in full, completed from reference TRBV29-1 and TRBJ2-5, reads SAVISQKPSRDICQRGTSLTIQCQVDSQVTMMFWYRQQPGQSLTLIATANQGSEATYESGFVIDKFPISRPNLTFSTLTVSNMSPEDSSIYLCSVDSPNQETQYFGPGTRLLVL.

V and J are TRBV5-4 and TRBJ2-7; maybe TRBD2 (5 bases). V was shortened by 10 bases and J by 6 bases, with 23 bases between the two germline ends. Germline values: CDR1 SGHNT, CDR2 YYREEE (reference sequence). This CDR3 is built from 14 residues. The CDR3 region has the DNA TGTGCCGCGGCCAGGACTGGTGTCACCAGCGAGCAGTACTTC. It encodes CAAARTGVTSEQYF.

The chain has TRBV11-3 and TRBJ2-1, with TRBD2 matching over 7 bases. Germline V gene sequence: CDR1 SGHNT, CDR2 YENEEA. V lost 2 bases, J lost 0 bases, and 4 bases stayed unmatched. CDR3 length equals 16 residues. The CDR3: CASSLTPSGSYNEQFF. The DNA for the CDR3 is TGTGCCAGCAGCTTAACCCCTAGCGGCTCCTACAATGAGCAGTTCTTC.

The V and J genes are TRBV13 and TRBJ2-5; D is uncertain. V dropped 3 bases and J dropped 0 bases, with 5 bases sitting between them. This CDR3 spans 13 amino acids. The germline gives CDR1 PRHDT, CDR2 FYEKMQ (reference sequence). The CDR3 DNA is TGTGCCAGCAGCTTGGGCAACCAAGAGACCCAGTACTTC. This gives the protein CASSLGNQETQYF.

Notes on this clone: A read error may account for a junction end that differs from germline. This rearrangement joins TRBV30 to TRBJ2-2, with no clear D. This CDR3 has 13 amino acids. CDR1 is GTSNPN, CDR2 SVGIG, per germline (reference sequence). The CDR3 bases are TGTACCTGGAGTAACTTGAACACCGGGGAGCTGTTTTTT. This sequence encodes CTWSNLNTGELFF.

The chain joins TRBV11-2 to TRBJ1-1, with D uncertain. Trimming removed 5 bases from V and 8 bases from J, with 15 bases in between. Germline V gene lookup returns CDR1 SGHAT and CDR2 FQNNGV. The CDR3 runs 13 residues. This chain's CDR3 is CASSPSSLSEAFF. In nucleotides, the CDR3 is TGTGCCAGCAGCCCTAGCTCTCTCTCCGAAGCTTTCTTT. Combining the CDR3 with reference TRBV11-2 and TRBJ1-1 gives the whole variable domain EAGVAQSPRYKIIEKRQSVAFWCNPISGHATLYWYQQILGQGPKLLIQFQNNGVVDDSQLPKDRFSAERLKGVDSTLKIQPAKLEDSAVYLCASSPSSLSEAFFGQGTRLTVV.

The count of this clone is one. The V gene is TRBV7-3, the J gene TRBJ1-4; no clear D. Germline loops: CDR1 SGHTA, CDR2 FQGTGA. The CDR3 runs 11 residues. Trimming took 5 bases from V and 10 from J, leaving 8 bases between them. For the CDR3, the DNA is TGTGCCAGCAGCGGAGTGGGAAAACTGTTTTTT. Encoded protein: CASSGVGKLFF. The complete variable domain, with remaining parts taken from reference TRBV7-3 and TRBJ1-4, reads GAGVSQTPSNKVTEKGKYVELRCDPISGHTALYWYRQSLGQGPEFLIYFQGTGAADDSGLPNDRFFAVRPEGSVSTLKIQRTERGDSAVYLCASSGVGKLFFGSGTQLSVL.

The chain joins TRBV4-1 to TRBJ2-2; 7 bases map to TRBD2. V lost 0 bases to trimming and J lost 6 bases; unmatched junction nucleotides: 13. The CDR3 spans 18 residues. Germline V gene lookup returns CDR1 MGHRA and CDR2 YSYEKL. Here the CDR3 reads CASSQEGGDPSRPGELFF. CDR3 coding DNA: TGCGCCAGCAGCCAAGAGGGAGGGGACCCAAGTCGACCCGGGGAGCTGTTTTTT.

This clone was detected a few times. The chain recombines TRBV19 with TRBJ1-3, with TRBD1 matching 7 bases. The CDR3 consists of 14 residues. Germline-derived CDR1 and CDR2 are LNHDA and SQIVND (reference sequence). The V and J ends lost 8 bases and 4 bases, in that order; junction bases with no gene match: 8. CDR3 nucleotides: TGTGCCAGTGGAGACAGGGACGACGGAAACACCATATATTTT. Protein sequence: CASGDRDDGNTIYF. Full variable domain (missing parts from reference TRBV19 and TRBJ1-3): DGGITQSPKYLFRKEGQNVTLSCEQNLNHDAMYWYRQDPGQGLRLIYYSQIVNDFQKGDIAEGYSVSREKKESFPLTVTSAQKNPTAFYLCASGDRDDGNTIYFGEGSWLTVV.

CDR3 sequence: CASSSYRDSGANVLTF. The CDR3 DNA is TGTGCCAGCAGTTCCTACAGGGACTCTGGGGCCAACGTCCTGACTTTC. The chain recombines TRBV28 with TRBJ2-6, with D possibly matching TRBD1 (6 bases). The length of the CDR3 is 16 residues. The V end lost 4 bases, the J end lost 0 bases, and 10 bases lay between the germline ends. The germline V gene has CDR1 MDHEN and CDR2 SYDVKM.

The chain recombines TRBV19 with TRBJ2-7; 14 bases are shared with TRBD2. CDR3 size: 17 residues. CDR1 and CDR2 from the germline V gene are LNHDA and SQIVND (reference sequence). With V trimmed by 3 bases and J by 5 bases, 9 bases remained unmatched. The CDR3 DNA reads as TGTGCCAGTAGTATGGCCCGACTAGCGGGGGGGCCCCACGAGCAGTACTTC. Amino acids: CASSMARLAGGPHEQYF.

Only a few counts were recorded for this clone. The chain carries TRBV19 and TRBJ2-5; D is undetermined. CDR3 length: 13 amino acids. V was shortened by 1 base and J by 7 bases, with 10 bases between the two germline ends. Germline V lookup: CDR1 LNHDA, CDR2 SQIVND (reference sequence). The DNA of the CDR3 is TGTGCCAGTAGTATAGCCGATCCGGGGACCCAGTACTTC. Its protein product is CASSIADPGTQYF.

The chain has TRBV10-1 and TRBJ2-5; TRBD2 matches at 8 bases. Trimming cost V 5 bases and J 1 base; bases outside gene matches: 3. The CDR3 length is 14 residues. From germline, CDR1 is WNHNN and CDR2 SYGVQD (reference sequence). The CDR3 DNA sequence: TGCGCCAGCAGTTCCGGGACTAGCCAAGAGACCCAGTACTTC. Translation gives CASSSGTSQETQYF.

The chain combines TRBV5-1 with TRBJ2-7; 8 nucleotides align to TRBD2. After removal of 6 bases from V and 6 bases from J, the junction contained 14 bases not matched to a gene. Germline V CDR1 and CDR2: SGHRS, YFSETQ. This CDR3 has 15 amino acids. CDR3 sequence: CASTKTSGAFGEQYF. In nucleotides, the CDR3 is TGCGCCAGCACCAAAACTAGCGGAGCTTTTGGCGAGCAGTACTTC.

The rearrangement links TRBV7-9 to TRBJ2-7; no clear D gene. Germline V gene sequence: CDR1 SEHNR, CDR2 FQNEAQ (reference sequence). V dropped 5 bases and J dropped 3 bases, with 8 bases sitting between them. The CDR3 runs to 12 residues. The CDR3 loop is CASSQVSYEQYF. The CDR3 DNA reads TGTGCCAGCAGCCAGGTGAGCTACGAGCAGTACTTC. Full variable domain (rest looked up from reference TRBV7-9 and TRBJ2-7): DTGVSQNPRHKITKRGQNVTFRCDPISEHNRLYWYRQTLGQGPEFLTYFQNEAQLEKSRLLSDRFSAERPKGSFSTLEIQRTEQGDSAMYLCASSQVSYEQYFGPGTRLTVT.

V is TRBV28 and J is TRBJ1-1; D remains unclear. This CDR3 comprises 14 residues. Trimming cost V 6 bases and J 7 bases, with 18 bases left between them. CDR1 is MDHEN, CDR2 SYDVKM, per germline. For the CDR3, the DNA is TGTGCCAGCAGCCATATTAGAGGAGTTTTTGAAGCTTTCTTT. Its protein product is CASSHIRGVFEAFF.

The chain links TRBV7-9 to TRBJ2-1; 7 nucleotides match TRBD2. Germline CDR1 and CDR2: SEHNR and FQNEAQ (reference sequence). The CDR3 runs 14 residues. The V and J ends lost 4 bases and 10 bases, in that order; junction bases with no gene match: 10. CDR3 bases: TGTGCCAGCAGCTCGTCTCGGGGGGAGCGGGAGCAGTTCTTC. This translates into CASSSSRGEREQFF.

Only a few counts were recorded for this clone. The V and J genes are TRBV25-1 and TRBJ2-7, with 7 bases identical to TRBD1. This CDR3 spans 14 amino acids. CDR1 and CDR2 (germline): MGHDK, SYGVNS. V was clipped by 1 base and J by 4 bases; unmatched bases: 4. The CDR3 region has the DNA TGTGCCAGCAGTGAATGGGGACAGCCTTACGAGCAGTACTTC. This codes for CASSEWGQPYEQYF.

This chain uses TRBV5-1 with TRBJ1-2; the D gene is possibly TRBD1 (6 bases). Germline CDR1 and CDR2: SGHRS and YFSETQ. V lost 2 bases, J lost 6 bases, and 11 bases lay in between. The CDR3 has 13 amino acids. The CDR3 DNA sequence: TGCGCCAGCAGCTTACAGGGAGAGCATGGCTACACCTTC. It specifies CASSLQGEHGYTF.

This clone was seen once. The V and J genes are TRBV15 and TRBJ1-2; D unresolved. This CDR3 has 15 residues. V dropped 0 bases and J dropped 3 bases, with 11 bases sitting between them. Germline assignment: CDR1 LNHNV and CDR2 YYDKDF (reference sequence). CDR3 sequence: CATSRDVSFYYGYTF. The CDR3 nucleotides are TGTGCCACCAGCAGAGATGTGAGTTTTTACTATGGCTACACCTTC.

This clone came up once. The chain recombines TRBV7-9 with TRBJ2-3; D is unclear. The CDR3 spans 13 residues. V lost 6 bases to trimming and J lost 1 base, with 8 bases between them. CDR1 and CDR2 from the germline V gene are SEHNR and FQNEAQ (reference sequence). The CDR3 region has the DNA TGTGCCAGCAGACAAGAGGGCACAGATACGCAGTATTTT. Amino acid sequence: CASRQEGTDTQYF.

This chain connects TRBV19 to TRBJ1-2, with TRBD1 as a possible D gene (5 bases). This CDR3 region has 12 residues. The ends were cut back, 11 bases at V and 2 bases at J, with 12 bases in the middle. Germline V gives CDR1 LNHDA, CDR2 SQIVND (reference sequence). CDR3 in amino acids: CACGGGNYGYTF. The DNA of the CDR3 is TGTGCCTGTGGGGGAGGAAACTATGGCTACACCTTC.